This record covers a single TCR beta chain. The antigen remains undetermined. The sample is drawn from a study of T-cell memory formation after mild COVID-19. 5'RACE with constant-segment primers built TCRalpha and TCRbeta cDNA libraries with UMIs. TCRdb reanalysed the 5' RACE reads using MiXCR and keeps one entry per CDR3 protein. The top ten hold approximately 12% of the sample, which has some 440,000 distinct CDR3 sequences, around a quarter seen once. Regarding the study as a whole: Second-wave clones with a day 37 peak had unconfirmed SARS-CoV-2 specificity. CD4/CD8 balance characterized clones contracting day 15 to 85, and CD4+ skew characterized later expanders. A subset of responding clones appeared in pre-infection memory, suggesting cross-reactive memory joined.

V was clipped by 0 bases and J by 4 bases, with 13 bases between them. The CDR3 consists of 16 residues. CDR1 LNHDA and CDR2 SQIVND come from the germline V gene (reference sequence). What was sequenced was PBMCs or a T cell subset sorted from them (not recorded which). The clonotype originates from an adult woman who had mild COVID-19 (a few samples of this study predate the infection). Cell type and time point are not known. The V gene is TRBV19, the J gene TRBJ1-5; D is ambiguous. CDR3 amino acids: CASSIDHAGINQPQHF. As DNA, the CDR3 is TGTGCCAGTAGTATAGATCATGCAGGAATAAATCAGCCCCAGCATTTT. Using reference TRBV19 and TRBJ1-5 for the parts outside the CDR3, the full variable domain is DGGITQSPKYLFRKEGQNVTLSCEQNLNHDAMYWYRQDPGQGLRLIYYSQIVNDFQKGDIAEGYSVSREKKESFPLTVTSAQKNPTAFYLCASSIDHAGINQPQHFGDGTRLSIL.